One TCR beta chain is described in this entry. The entry originates in a study of blood T cell repertoires in COVID-19. V lost 1 base and J lost 3, with 13 bases in between. The length of the CDR3 is 15 residues. Germline V lookup: CDR1 SGHTA, CDR2 FQGNSA. Repertoires were generated with immunoSEQ multiplex PCR, while TCRdb's copy carries only in-frame clones and drops some. In the table there are approximately 150,000 clones, 84% of which are singletons. Patients in Seattle were enrolled during active infection, then followed longitudinally. The sequence was collected from a man aged 30 to 45 with COVID-19, enrolled during active disease. Sequencing was performed on peripheral blood. This chain joins TRBV7-2 and TRBJ2-7, with D perhaps TRBD1 (6 bases). For the CDR3, the DNA is TGTGCCAGCAGCTTAGTCCAGACAGGCCTCTACGAGCAGTACTTC. The encoded protein is CASSLVQTGLYEQYF.